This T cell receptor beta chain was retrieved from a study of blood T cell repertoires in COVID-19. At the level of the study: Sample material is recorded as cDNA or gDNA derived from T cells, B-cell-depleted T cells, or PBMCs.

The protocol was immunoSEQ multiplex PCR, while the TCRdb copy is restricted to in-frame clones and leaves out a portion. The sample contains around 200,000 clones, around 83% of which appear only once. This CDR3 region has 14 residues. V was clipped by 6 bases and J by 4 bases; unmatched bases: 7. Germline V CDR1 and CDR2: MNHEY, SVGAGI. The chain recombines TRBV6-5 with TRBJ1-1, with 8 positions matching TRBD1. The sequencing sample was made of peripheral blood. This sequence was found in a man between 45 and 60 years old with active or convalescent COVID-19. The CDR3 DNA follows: TGTGCCAGCAGAAGAGACAGGGGTGGCACTGAAGCTTTCTTT. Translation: CASRRDRGGTEAFF.